The source of this TCR beta chain is a study of early T cells in non-severe SARS-CoV-2 infection. On the study more broadly: The input, bulk RNA from unsorted whole blood, was sequenced, and chains were unpaired.

Study results and caveats: VDJdb matching skewed toward anti-spike CD8 responses, missing private and CD4 specificities.

Looked up from germline, CDR1 is SGHAT and CDR2 is FQDESV (reference sequence). The CDR3 consists of 15 residues. Between the trimmed V and J ends, which lost 3 bases and 2 bases, there was a span of 14 bases. Individual cDNA molecules carried attached unique molecular identifiers. One entry per CDR3 protein, called by TCRdb with MiXCR from the 5' RACE reads. The repertoire holds fewer than 85,000 distinct CDR3 sequences, with around 12% as singletons. On this clonotype itself: Its specificity is unknown.

Sequencing used whole blood. The V gene is TRBV11-1, the J gene TRBJ2-7; the D gene is possibly TRBD1 (5 bases). The receptor was isolated from an adult who was a healthcare worker with PCR-confirmed SARS-CoV-2 infection or an uninfected control (not recorded which). The CDR3 protein is CASSLDAGITYEQYF. The CDR3 DNA sequence: TGTGCCAGCAGCTTGGACGCAGGGATCACCTACGAGCAGTACTTC.